What follows are 28 T cell receptor beta chains derived from one specimen sequenced in a study of blood T cell repertoires in COVID-19. Sequenced by immunoSEQ multiplex PCR; TCRdb stores in-frame clones only, minus some. The profile shows 490,000 or so clones, more than 85% of them singletons. Input material: PBMCs or T cells enriched from blood (not recorded which). The receptors originated from a woman aged 55 to 70 who had recovered from COVID-19.

This clone has a single count. CDR3 nucleotides: TGCAGCGTTGGCATGGGGGGAGGCTATGGCTACACCTTC. This codes for CSVGMGGGYGYTF. This chain links TRBV29-1 with TRBJ1-2; D might be TRBD1 (5 bases). Germline loops: CDR1 SQVTM, CDR2 ANQGSEA. This CDR3 region has 13 residues. Trimming stripped 4 bases from V and 4 bases from J, with 13 bases between.

This chain uses TRBV19 with TRBJ1-2; the match to TRBD1 covers 9 bases. V dropped 8 bases and J dropped 4; count of bases not matched to a gene: 11. The CDR3 runs 15 residues. Germline CDR1 is LNHDA and CDR2 is SQIVND (reference sequence). Written as DNA, the CDR3 is TGTGCCAGTTCCCCCGGGACAGGGAAACCCTATGGCTACACCTTC. Its translation is CASSPGTGKPYGYTF.

V gene TRBV7-8 combines with J gene TRBJ1-4, with a possible D match to TRBD1 (6 bases). V lost 5 bases, J lost 5 bases, and 12 bases lay in between. Per germline, CDR1 SGHVS and CDR2 FQNEAQ. The CDR3 has 14 residues. The CDR3 coding sequence is TGTGCCAGCAGCCCACAGGGAGCGAATGAAAAACTGTTTTTT. It yields the protein CASSPQGANEKLFF.

The V call is TRBV5-4, the J call TRBJ1-4, with D unclear. Trimming left V 3 bases short and J 4 bases short, with 7 bases between. CDR3 length equals 13 residues. Looked up from germline, CDR1 is SGHNT and CDR2 is YYREEE (reference sequence). CDR3 coding DNA: TGTGCCAGCAGCTGGCCGGGTAATGAAAAACTGTTTTTT. Its protein is CASSWPGNEKLFF.

This chain joins TRBV27 and TRBJ1-5, with D unresolved. Per the germline V gene, CDR1 is MNHEY and CDR2 is SMNVEV (reference sequence). This CDR3 region has 15 residues. V was shortened by 6 bases and J by 0 bases, with 12 bases between the two germline ends. The CDR3 here is CASRFGVNSNQPQHF. DNA for the CDR3: TGTGCCAGCAGATTCGGGGTCAATAGCAATCAGCCCCAGCATTTT.

The chain carries TRBV5-1 and TRBJ2-1, with 10 bases matching TRBD1. Germline assignment: CDR1 SGHRS and CDR2 YFSETQ. The CDR3 covers 16 residues. The V gene end was trimmed by 3 bases and the J gene end by 1 base; junction bases not matched to a gene: 4. In DNA form, the CDR3 reads TGCGCCAGCAGCTACGGACAGGGGGGTTCCTACAATGAGCAGTTCTTC. Protein: CASSYGQGGSYNEQFF. The complete variable domain, with remaining parts taken from reference TRBV5-1 and TRBJ2-1, reads KAGVTQTPRYLIKTRGQQVTLSCSPISGHRSVSWYQQTPGQGLQFLFEYFSETQRNKGNFPGRFSGRQFSNSRSEMNVSTLELGDSALYLCASSYGQGGSYNEQFFGPGTRLTVL.

The chain carries TRBV2 and TRBJ2-2; 10 bases agree with TRBD1. The germline V gene encodes CDR1 SNHLY and CDR2 FYNNEI. The CDR3 runs to 15 residues. Trimming took 6 bases from V and 5 from J; bases not matched to a gene: 6. CDR3 protein: CASRGQGLGTGELFF. Here the CDR3 DNA reads TGTGCCAGCAGGGGACAGGGGTTGGGGACCGGGGAGCTGTTTTTT. Using reference TRBV2 and TRBJ2-2 for the parts outside the CDR3, the full variable domain is EPEVTQTPSHQVTQMGQEVILRCVPISNHLYFYWYRQILGQKVEFLVSFYNNEISEKSEIFDDQFSVERPDGSNFTLKIRSTKLEDSAMYFCASRGQGLGTGELFFGEGSRLTVL.

With respect to this clone: Other DNA sequences of this sample code for an identical CDR3. The chain recombines TRBV5-1 with TRBJ2-2, with TRBD1 matching over 8 bases. Germline trimming cut 3 bases from V and 6 bases from J; bases unmatched to any gene: 1. Germline-derived CDR1 and CDR2 are SGHRS and YFSETQ. The CDR3 contains 13 residues. CDR3 in amino acids: CASSSQGAGELFF. The CDR3 nucleotides read TGCGCCAGCAGCTCACAGGGGGCCGGGGAGCTGTTTTTT.

The chain recombines TRBV4-1 with TRBJ2-7; TRBD1 agrees at 7 bases. With V trimmed by 4 bases and J by 0 bases, 3 bases remained unmatched. The germline V gene has CDR1 MGHRA and CDR2 YSYEKL. This CDR3 has 14 residues. The DNA for the CDR3 is TGCGCCAGCAGCCCCCGGACAGGCTCCTACGAGCAGTACTTC. This gives the protein CASSPRTGSYEQYF.

The gene calls are TRBV5-8 and TRBJ1-6, with 8 positions matching TRBD1. This CDR3 has 16 amino acids. After removal of 4 bases from V and 9 bases from J, the junction contained 12 bases not matched to a gene. Looked up from germline, CDR1 is SGHTS and CDR2 is YDEGEE. The CDR3 is CASSPALDRGISPLHF. The CDR3 DNA reads TGTGCCAGCAGCCCCGCTCTAGACAGGGGAATTTCACCCCTCCACTTT. Variable domain in full (rest from reference TRBV5-8 and TRBJ1-6): EAGVTQSPTHLIKTRGQQATLRCSPISGHTSVYWYQQALGLGLQFLLWYDEGEERNRGNFPPRFSGRQFPNYSSELNVNALELEDSALYLCASSPALDRGISPLHFGNGTRLTVT.

The chain is built from TRBV5-1 and TRBJ1-1, with D perhaps TRBD1 (5 bases). V dropped 7 bases and J dropped 0 bases, with 16 bases sitting between them. Per the germline V gene, CDR1 is SGHRS and CDR2 is YFSETQ. CDR3 length equals 15 residues. CDR3 in amino acids: CASALMQGLNTEAFF. CDR3 DNA: TGCGCCAGCGCCCTAATGCAGGGCCTGAACACTGAAGCTTTCTTT.

The chain employs TRBV7-7 and TRBJ2-6; 7 positions agree with TRBD1. This CDR3 spans 16 amino acids. Per the germline V gene, CDR1 is SSHAT and CDR2 is FNYEAQ (reference sequence). The CDR3 loop reads CAIYRGSGPGANVLTF. The DNA for the CDR3 is TGTGCTATCTACAGGGGTAGTGGGCCTGGGGCCAACGTCCTGACTTTC. Combining the CDR3 with reference TRBV7-7 and TRBJ2-6 gives the whole variable domain GAGVSQSPRYKVTKRGQDVTLRCDPISSHATLYWYQQALGQGPEFLTYFNYEAQPDKSGLPSDRFSAERPEGSISTLTIQRTEQRDSAMYRCAIYRGSGPGANVLTFGAGSRLTVL.

V and J are TRBV6-2 or TRBV6-3 and TRBJ1-1; D is unresolved. The CDR3 sequence is 13 residues long. In germline, CDR1 is MNHEY, CDR2 SVGEGT. The V end lost 2 bases, the J end lost 4 bases, and 8 bases lay between the germline ends. The CDR3 region is CASSYHSITEAFF. The CDR3 DNA is TGTGCCAGCAGTTACCACAGTATCACTGAAGCTTTCTTT.

CDR3 in DNA: TGCGCCAGCAGCATACAGGGGTTCGGCGGGGAGCTGTTTTTT. Its translation is CASSIQGFGGELFF. The chain combines TRBV5-1 with TRBJ2-2, with 7 bases that match TRBD1. V gave up 4 bases and J gave up 7 bases; unmatched junction bases: 7. The CDR3 extends over 14 amino acids. In germline, CDR1 is SGHRS, CDR2 YFSETQ. Full variable domain (missing parts from reference TRBV5-1 and TRBJ2-2): KAGVTQTPRYLIKTRGQQVTLSCSPISGHRSVSWYQQTPGQGLQFLFEYFSETQRNKGNFPGRFSGRQFSNSRSEMNVSTLELGDSALYLCASSIQGFGGELFFGEGSRLTVL.

The chain uses TRBV5-1 and TRBJ2-1; 7 nucleotides match TRBD1. CDR3 size: 15 residues. After removal of 8 bases from V and 4 bases from J, the junction contained 12 bases not matched to a gene. Germline V gene lookup returns CDR1 SGHRS and CDR2 YFSETQ. The CDR3 sequence: CASQGGESGYNEQFF. The CDR3 coding sequence is TGCGCCAGTCAAGGGGGCGAATCTGGATACAATGAGCAGTTCTTC.

This clone was detected a few times. The chain carries TRBV2 and TRBJ1-6; possible D gene TRBD1, 6 bases. This CDR3 has 17 amino acids. Germline assignment: CDR1 SNHLY and CDR2 FYNNEI. Trimming left V 5 bases short and J 4 bases short, with 18 bases between. For the CDR3, the DNA is TGTGCCAGCAGTTTCGGGGGGCCTCCCCTGTATAATTCACCCCTCCACTTT. Protein sequence: CASSFGGPPLYNSPLHF. Variable domain in full (rest from reference TRBV2 and TRBJ1-6): EPEVTQTPSHQVTQMGQEVILRCVPISNHLYFYWYRQILGQKVEFLVSFYNNEISEKSEIFDDQFSVERPDGSNFTLKIRSTKLEDSAMYFCASSFGGPPLYNSPLHFGNGTRLTVT.

In the case of this clone: Different DNA sequences within this sample yield the same CDR3. The rearrangement uses TRBV7-9 and TRBJ2-3, with D unclear. Per the germline V gene, CDR1 is SEHNR and CDR2 is FQNEAQ (reference sequence). CDR3 length equals 13 residues. Trimming took 3 bases from V and 5 from J, leaving 9 bases between them. In DNA, the CDR3 is TGTGCCAGCAGCTTGGCTAGTGGAGATACGCAGTATTTT. Its protein is CASSLASGDTQYF.

J is TRBJ1-2 and V is TRBV29-1, with a tentative D call TRBD1 (5 bases). CDR3 length: 16 amino acids. Trimming took 1 base from V and 4 from J, leaving 19 bases between them. Germline values: CDR1 SQVTM, CDR2 ANQGSEA. The CDR3: CSVEVGWGVEGYGYTF. The CDR3, as DNA: TGCAGCGTTGAAGTGGGATGGGGGGTCGAGGGCTATGGCTACACCTTC.

This chain uses TRBV9 with TRBJ2-2; D is uncertain. With 4 bases removed from V and 2 bases from J, the gap between germline ends came to 6 bases. This CDR3 comprises 13 residues. Germline lookup yields CDR1 SGDLS and CDR2 YYNGEE. CDR3 in DNA: TGTGCCAGCAGCCCCCCTAACACCGGGGAGCTGTTTTTT. Protein: CASSPPNTGELFF.

The chain uses TRBV7-2 and TRBJ1-6, with D possibly matching TRBD1 (5 bases). Germline values: CDR1 SGHTA, CDR2 FQGNSA. The CDR3 extends over 16 amino acids. Trimming took 1 base from V and 10 from J, leaving 17 bases between them. Here the CDR3 DNA reads TGTGCCAGCAGCTTAGGGCCGGGCAGGGTGGAATCACCCCTCCACTTT. Protein sequence: CASSLGPGRVESPLHF.

This clone was recorded a few times. The junction differs from germline at one of its ends, possibly a read error. The J gene is TRBJ1-1, the V gene TRBV29-1; D possibly corresponds to TRBD1 (5 bases). The CDR3 sequence is 9 residues long. The germline CDR1 and CDR2 sequences are SQVTM and ANQGSEA. This CDR3 reads CSVESIQGF. In DNA, the CDR3 is TGCAGCGTAGAGAGCATCCAGGGCTTT.

The chain links TRBV7-6 to TRBJ1-1; 8 bases fit TRBD1. This CDR3 contains 15 residues. Germline V gives CDR1 SGHVS, CDR2 FNYEAQ. After removal of 2 bases from V and 1 base from J, the junction contained 3 bases not matched to a gene. The CDR3 sequence is CASSLRGTGNTEAFF. As DNA, the CDR3 is TGTGCCAGCAGCTTACGAGGGACAGGGAACACTGAAGCTTTCTTT. The whole variable domain, remainder taken from reference TRBV7-6 and TRBJ1-1, is GAGVSQSPRYKVTKRGQDVALRCDPISGHVSLYWYRQALGQGPEFLTYFNYEAQQDKSGLPNDRFSAERPEGSISTLTIQRTEQRDSAMYRCASSLRGTGNTEAFFGQGTRLTVV.

V gene TRBV5-5 combines with J gene TRBJ1-1; D not resolved. CDR1 and CDR2 (germline): SGHKS, YYEKEE (reference sequence). V dropped 3 bases and J dropped 2 bases, with 14 bases sitting between them. This CDR3 is built from 15 residues. The CDR3 nucleotides are TGTGCCAGCAGCTGGCGTCCGGGAGGTAACACTGAAGCTTTCTTT. Its translation is CASSWRPGGNTEAFF.

The J gene is TRBJ1-2, the V gene TRBV5-1; 11 positions match TRBD1. The J segment lost 2 bases and the V segment lost 0 bases, leaving 9 bases of the junction unmatched. Germline V gene data show CDR1 as SGHRS and CDR2 as YFSETQ. The CDR3 is 18 residues long. In nucleotides, the CDR3 is TGCGCCAGCAGCTTGGTCAGGACAGGGGGCCTGATAAACTATGGCTACACCTTC. Encoded protein: CASSLVRTGGLINYGYTF. The full variable domain, with the rest looked up from reference TRBV5-1 and TRBJ1-2, is KAGVTQTPRYLIKTRGQQVTLSCSPISGHRSVSWYQQTPGQGLQFLFEYFSETQRNKGNFPGRFSGRQFSNSRSEMNVSTLELGDSALYLCASSLVRTGGLINYGYTFGSGTRLTVV.

This rearrangement joins TRBV6-5 to TRBJ1-2, with 7 nucleotides matching TRBD1. V shed 6 bases and J 2 bases; nucleotides not matched to a gene: 9. CDR1 and CDR2 from the germline V gene are MNHEY and SVGAGI. The CDR3 length is 15 residues. CDR3 nucleotide sequence: TGTGCCAGCAGATCGACAGGGAGCGGAAACTATGGCTACACCTTC. It specifies CASRSTGSGNYGYTF.

V and J are TRBV30 and TRBJ1-5; 11 bases fit TRBD1. The CDR3 covers 16 residues. CDR1 and CDR2 from the germline V gene are GTSNPN and SVGIG (reference sequence). The trim removed 0 bases at V and 6 bases at J, leaving 7 bases unmatched. The CDR3 sequence: CAWSVRDRGSGQPQHF. The CDR3 DNA reads as TGTGCCTGGAGTGTAAGGGACAGGGGGTCGGGTCAGCCCCAGCATTTT. Based on the CDR3 plus reference TRBV30 and TRBJ1-5, the full variable domain is SQTIHQWPATLVQPVGSPLSLECTVEGTSNPNLYWYRQAAGRGLQLLFYSVGIGQISSEVPQNLSASRPQDRQFILSSKKLLLSDSGFYLCAWSVRDRGSGQPQHFGDGTRLSIL.

The rearrangement joins TRBV18 to TRBJ1-3, with a weak D call TRBD1 (6 bases). Between the trimmed V and J ends, which lost 5 bases and 0 bases, there was a span of 11 bases. The CDR3 runs to 15 residues. Germline CDR1 is KGHSH and CDR2 is LQKENI. This CDR3 reads CASSDRPLSGNTIYF. As DNA, the CDR3 is TGTGCCAGCTCAGACAGGCCACTCTCTGGAAACACCATATATTTT.

The V and J genes are TRBV5-1 and TRBJ2-7; tentative D call: TRBD1 (5 bases). CDR1 and CDR2 from the germline V gene are SGHRS and YFSETQ. Trimming took off 0 bases at V and 4 bases at J, with 14 bases between the two ends. The CDR3 spans 15 residues. Written as DNA, the CDR3 is TGCGCCAGCAGCTTGGGTGGGGCAGGTGGGTACGAGCAGTACTTC. This translates into CASSLGGAGGYEQYF.